The 6 T cell receptor beta chains given below trace back to one sample, sequenced in a study of identical twins. Using its own MiXCR run on the 5' RACE reads, TCRdb lists one record per CDR3 protein. The sample has 1.5 million to 2 million distinct CDR3 sequences; roughly 35% are singletons. The sample comprised cord blood. The receptor set was obtained from a newborn girl in good health.

V gene TRBV28 combines with J gene TRBJ2-2, with unresolved D. The CDR3 length is 16 residues. CDR1 is MDHEN, CDR2 SYDVKM, per germline. V lost 2 bases, J lost 2 bases, and 12 bases lay in between. CDR3 protein: CASSLNRAPNTGELFF. In DNA, the CDR3 is TGTGCCAGCAGTTTAAATAGGGCCCCTAACACCGGGGAGCTGTTTTTT. Complete variable domain (other parts from reference TRBV28 and TRBJ2-2): DVKVTQSSRYLVKRTGEKVFLECVQDMDHENMFWYRQDPGLGLRLIYFSYDVKMKEKGDIPEGYSVSREKKERFSLILESASTNQTSMYLCASSLNRAPNTGELFFGEGSRLTVL.

The chain carries TRBV4-2 and TRBJ2-1; TRBD2 matches at 11 bases. The CDR3 length is 17 residues. Germline CDR1 reads LGHNA; CDR2 reads YNFKEQ. J lost 5 bases, V lost 3 bases, and 9 bases had no gene match. The CDR3 coding sequence is TGTGCCAGCAGCCAGGCCTCCGGGACTAGCGGCGACAATGAGCAGTTCTTC. This translates into CASSQASGTSGDNEQFF.

This clonotype was recorded a few times. V usage is TRBV12-3 or TRBV12-4 and J usage is TRBJ2-5; D might be TRBD1 (6 bases). The J call may be wrong; the DNA end is better matched by TRBJ2-7. The CDR3 extends over 12 amino acids. CDR3 protein: CASSFQGHEQYF. CDR3 DNA sequence: TGTGCCAGCAGTTTTCAGGGGCACGAGCAGTACTTC.

The chain combines TRBV20-1 with TRBJ2-3; 9 bases are shared with TRBD2. Germline assignment: CDR1 DFQATT and CDR2 SNEGSKA (reference sequence). The ends lost 7 bases at V and 2 bases at J; junction bases unmatched: 10. The CDR3 totals 15 residues. CDR3 in DNA: TGCAGTGTTCCCCTACTAGCGGGCGACACAGATACGCAGTATTTT. Translated, it gives CSVPLLAGDTDTQYF.

The rearrangement links TRBV7-8 to TRBJ2-2; TRBD1 is a possible D gene (5 bases). Germline CDR1 and CDR2: SGHVS and FQNEAQ. Trimming cost V 1 base and J 3 bases, with 12 bases left between them. The length of the CDR3 is 16 residues. CDR3 sequence reads: CASSLVLTVYTGELFF. In nucleotides, the CDR3 is TGTGCCAGCAGCTTAGTTTTGACAGTTTACACCGGGGAGCTGTTTTTT.

V and J are TRBV7-2 and TRBJ1-5; D not certain. In germline, CDR1 is SGHTA, CDR2 FQGNSA. The CDR3 runs to 12 residues. Trimming stripped 4 bases from V and 5 bases from J, with 6 bases between. The CDR3 nucleotides read TGTGCCAGCAGCTCCACTCATCAGCCCCAGCATTTT. Translation: CASSSTHQPQHF.